The clone carrying this T cell receptor (beta chain) was counted many times. Its antigen is undetermined. The source of the sample is a study of shared clonotypes between healthy human individuals. Study results and caveats: Collection of samples was limited to blood; tissue repertoires likely differ.

Assay: immunoSEQ multiplex PCR; the TCRdb copy retains only in-frame clones and omits some. The table shows roughly 500,000 clones, with 60% to 85% occurring only once. This TCR came from a woman in her thirties or forties in good health. Some clones in this sample may be carry-over from other donors' samples. The sample was PBMCs.

This CDR3 is CASSQEFSGVDPQHF. The CDR3 bases are TGTGCCAGCAGCCAAGAGTTCTCCGGGGTCGATCCCCAGCATTTT. The gene calls are TRBV4-2 and TRBJ1-5; D gene uncertain. CDR3 length: 15 amino acids. CDR1 and CDR2 from the germline V gene are LGHNA and YNFKEQ. V was pared by 0 bases and J by 10 bases, with 16 bases between.